Below are 24 T cell receptor beta chains sequenced from a single sample in a study of cytomegalovirus exposure and HLA in healthy donors (dated by TCRdb to 2015 to 2018). Library preparation used the immunoSEQ multiplex PCR assay. For the multiplex PCR, a mixture combining 60 forward primers for TCR Vbeta segments and 13 reverse primers for TCR Jbeta segments was used. TCRdb obtained this table from immuneACCESS and retained in-frame rearrangements with V and J assigned. These tables miss some clones; where compared with another copy, unresolved V genes account for less than half of the shortfall, and the remainder is unexplained. The sample profile shows over 110,000 clones; 82% of them were found once. The ten largest account for approximately 2.4% of the sample. Source material: PBMCs. The receptors were gathered from a male donor in good health and CMV-seronegative.

The V call is TRBV10-3, the J call TRBJ2-7, with D perhaps TRBD2 (6 bases). Trimming took off 6 bases at V and 3 bases at J, with 15 bases between the two ends. Germline assignment: CDR1 ENHRY and CDR2 SYGVKD. CDR3 length: 14 amino acids. The CDR3 reads CAIRLDGRIYEQYF. CDR3 in DNA: TGTGCCATCAGACTGGACGGGAGAATCTACGAGCAGTACTTC.

The rearrangement links TRBV19 to TRBJ1-3, with no clear D. V dropped 5 bases and J dropped 0 bases, with 11 bases sitting between them. CDR1 is LNHDA and CDR2 is SQIVND in the germline V gene (reference sequence). The CDR3 runs 15 residues. CDR3: CASSAFGFSGNTIYF. The CDR3 DNA follows: TGTGCCAGTAGTGCATTCGGGTTCTCTGGAAACACCATATATTTT.

This sequence joins TRBV14 and TRBJ1-2, with D hard to call. The V end was cut by 6 bases, the J end by 4 bases, with 15 bases between. The germline V gene has CDR1 SGHDN and CDR2 FVKESK. The CDR3 loop spans 14 amino acids. CDR3 DNA sequence: TGTGCCAGCAGTCAGCGTTATTCTCTCTATGGCTACACCTTC. Translation gives CASSQRYSLYGYTF.

This clone was counted a few times. The genes are TRBV5-6 and TRBJ2-7, with 7 positions matching TRBD1. The CDR3 runs 13 residues. Germline CDR1 SGHDT, CDR2 YYEEEE. The V and J ends lost 4 bases and 3 bases, in that order; junction bases with no gene match: 4. The CDR3 DNA reads TGTGCCAGCAGCCAGGGACAGCTCTACGAGCAGTACTTC. Translating gives CASSQGQLYEQYF.

The chain uses TRBV7-2 and TRBJ2-5; D is unclear. Germline-derived CDR1 and CDR2 are SGHTA and FQGNSA. CDR3 size: 15 residues. The germline V and J ends were trimmed by 5 bases and 1 base, with 14 bases remaining between them. This CDR3 reads CASSVSPIRQETQYF. CDR3 coding DNA: TGTGCCAGCAGCGTTAGTCCCATCCGCCAAGAGACCCAGTACTTC.

The rearrangement uses TRBV10-3 and TRBJ2-1, with D possibly being TRBD2 (6 bases). Germline CDR1 and CDR2: ENHRY and SYGVKD. V dropped 6 bases and J dropped 7 bases, with 19 bases sitting between them. The CDR3 runs 15 residues. CDR3 loop: CAIRALSGLRNEQFF. CDR3 DNA sequence: TGTGCCATCAGGGCCCTCAGCGGGTTGCGGAATGAGCAGTTCTTC.

This clone has a handful of counts. V usage is TRBV7-9 and J usage is TRBJ2-5, with D possibly TRBD1 on 6 matching bases. Trimming pared 8 bases from V and 7 bases from J, leaving 20 bases between. The CDR3 is 14 residues long. Per germline, CDR1 SEHNR and CDR2 FQNEAQ (reference sequence). Here the CDR3 reads CASQGLASGGTQYF. The CDR3 nucleotides read TGTGCCAGCCAGGGGCTCGCTAGTGGCGGGACCCAGTACTTC.

The chain links TRBV6-1 to TRBJ2-1; weak D call: TRBD2 (6 bases). The CDR3 sequence is 15 residues long. V was clipped by 4 bases and J by 4 bases, with 14 bases between them. Germline values: CDR1 MNHNS, CDR2 SASEGT. The DNA for the CDR3 is TGTGCCAGCAGTGGTAGCACAGGAGGGTACAATGAGCAGTTCTTC. It yields the protein CASSGSTGGYNEQFF.

CDR3 in amino acids: CASSATGEKLFF. The CDR3 coding sequence is TGTGCCAGTAGTGCGACGGGTGAAAAACTGTTTTTT. This chain connects TRBV19 to TRBJ1-4; D gene unclear. CDR1 is LNHDA, CDR2 SQIVND, per germline (reference sequence). The V end lost 5 bases, the J end lost 7 bases, and 8 bases lay between the germline ends. The CDR3 is 12 amino acids.

This clone came up once. The gene calls are TRBV23-1 and TRBJ2-1; 7 nucleotides match TRBD2. TRBV23-1 is recorded as an ORF, its role being uncertain. J was trimmed by 7 bases and V by 0 bases; bases with no gene match: 18. The CDR3 has 19 residues. As DNA, the CDR3 is TGCGCCAGCAGTCAATCGGGGCCAGGGTACGGGAGGCCCCCTAATGAGCAGTTCTTC. Translated, it gives CASSQSGPGYGRPPNEQFF.

The chain combines TRBV7-8 with TRBJ1-5, with 8 nucleotides matching TRBD1. V trimming: 5 bases; J trimming: 6 bases; junction bases outside the gene matches: 6. The CDR3 covers 14 residues. Looked up from germline, CDR1 is SGHVS and CDR2 is FQNEAQ. This CDR3 reads CASSTDRVGQPQHF. DNA for the CDR3: TGTGCCAGCAGCACGGACAGGGTTGGTCAGCCCCAGCATTTT.

This chain links TRBV5-4 with TRBJ2-3, with TRBD2 matching 8 bases. V gave up 4 bases and J gave up 6 bases; unmatched junction bases: 10. The CDR3 has 15 amino acids. The germline V gene encodes CDR1 SGHNT and CDR2 YYREEE (reference sequence). The CDR3 sequence: CASSGEAGEWDTQYF. CDR3 nucleotide sequence: TGTGCCAGCAGCGGGGAAGCGGGAGAGTGGGATACGCAGTATTTT.

This chain joins TRBV6-6 and TRBJ2-1; 15 bases match TRBD2. The CDR3 runs to 15 residues. After removal of 4 bases from V and 6 bases from J, the junction contained 1 base not matched to a gene. In germline, CDR1 is MNHNY, CDR2 SVGAGI (reference sequence). The CDR3 loop reads CASSWGLAGGNEQFF. For the CDR3, the DNA is TGTGCCAGCAGTTGGGGACTAGCGGGAGGCAATGAGCAGTTCTTC.

V gene TRBV27 combines with J gene TRBJ1-2; D remains ambiguous. Trimming cost V 6 bases and J 5 bases, with 22 bases left between them. This CDR3 spans 16 amino acids. Looked up from germline, CDR1 is MNHEY and CDR2 is SMNVEV (reference sequence). The CDR3 coding sequence is TGTGCCAGCAGCCCCGATCCGGCCGGGGATGGTTATGGCTACACCTTC. It yields the protein CASSPDPAGDGYGYTF.

The V gene is TRBV2, the J gene TRBJ2-5; the D gene is possibly TRBD2 (6 bases). Trimming cost V 7 bases and J 5 bases, with 17 bases left between them. The CDR3 is made up of 14 amino acids. Germline loops: CDR1 SNHLY, CDR2 FYNNEI. The CDR3 DNA reads TGTGCCAGCATTGGTAGTCGGGACTTTGAGACCCAGTACTTC. The encoded protein is CASIGSRDFETQYF.

This clone was counted once. The genes are TRBV9 and TRBJ2-1; D possibly corresponds to TRBD2 (5 bases). The CDR3 contains 15 residues. Trimming took 4 bases from V and 7 from J, leaving 18 bases between them. Germline V gene sequence: CDR1 SGDLS, CDR2 YYNGEE. CDR3 amino acids: CASSQYTSGGNEQFF. For the CDR3, the DNA is TGTGCCAGCAGCCAATACACTAGTGGCGGTAATGAGCAGTTCTTC.

The J gene is TRBJ2-1, the V gene TRBV28, with D hard to call. Germline V gene data show CDR1 as MDHEN and CDR2 as SYDVKM. The CDR3 has 14 residues. Trimming stripped 3 bases from V and 4 bases from J, with 10 bases between. In DNA, the CDR3 is TGTGCCAGCAGTTTTAGTTTGGAGTACAATGAGCAGTTCTTC. This sequence encodes CASSFSLEYNEQFF.

The chain joins TRBV7-2 to TRBJ1-1; no clear D. The CDR3 loop spans 15 amino acids. V lost 5 bases, J lost 0 bases, and 13 bases lay in between. Germline lookup yields CDR1 SGHTA and CDR2 FQGNSA. The CDR3 DNA sequence: TGTGCCAGCAGCCTGCACCTTCTAATGAACACTGAAGCTTTCTTT. As protein: CASSLHLLMNTEAFF.

The rearrangement joins TRBV6-1 to TRBJ2-7; TRBD2 might be the D (7 bases). V lost 5 bases to trimming and J lost 3 bases, with 17 bases between them. This CDR3 has 15 residues. The germline V gene encodes CDR1 MNHNS and CDR2 SASEGT. CDR3 in DNA: TGTGCCAGCAGTCTAGGGAGGGGGGGTAACTACGAGCAGTACTTC. This translates into CASSLGRGGNYEQYF.

In this sample, this clone turned up a few times. The genes are TRBV30 and TRBJ2-1, with D perhaps matching TRBD1 (7 bases). The V gene's germline CDR1 is GTSNPN and CDR2 SVGIG (reference sequence). The length of the CDR3 is 18 residues. The V end lost 4 bases, the J end lost 7 bases, and 29 bases lay between the germline ends. The CDR3 loop is CAWTLDRTGTLAPNEQFF. The CDR3 nucleotides read TGTGCCTGGACCCTGGACAGGACGGGGACTCTAGCTCCAAATGAGCAGTTCTTC.

This chain uses TRBV7-9 with TRBJ1-4; no reliable D call. The CDR3 spans 17 residues. The germline gives CDR1 SEHNR, CDR2 FQNEAQ (reference sequence). Trimming left V 5 bases short and J 8 bases short, with 24 bases between. The CDR3 DNA reads TGTGCCAGCAGCCCTGACGAGGGTTGGTATGGTAAGGAAAAACTGTTTTTT. Translation gives CASSPDEGWYGKEKLFF. The entire variable domain, with the rest obtained from reference TRBV7-9 and TRBJ1-4, is as follows: DTGVSQNPRHKITKRGQNVTFRCDPISEHNRLYWYRQTLGQGPEFLTYFQNEAQLEKSRLLSDRFSAERPKGSFSTLEIQRTEQGDSAMYLCASSPDEGWYGKEKLFFGSGTQLSVL.

The chain recombines TRBV2 with TRBJ1-4; maybe TRBD1 (5 bases). This CDR3 spans 17 amino acids. V dropped 6 bases and J dropped 5 bases, with 22 bases sitting between them. CDR1 SNHLY and CDR2 FYNNEI come from the germline V gene. Here the CDR3 reads CASRAHQQERVNEKLFF. The DNA of the CDR3 is TGTGCCAGCAGGGCACACCAACAGGAGCGAGTAAATGAAAAACTGTTTTTT.

V usage is TRBV7-9 and J usage is TRBJ1-5; the D gene is possibly TRBD1 (6 bases). Trimming pared 4 bases from V and 5 bases from J, leaving 12 bases between. Germline V gives CDR1 SEHNR, CDR2 FQNEAQ (reference sequence). The CDR3 length is 14 residues. CDR3 nucleotides: TGTGCCAGCAGCTACCAGGGGAGTCATCAGCCCCAGCATTTT. Residues: CASSYQGSHQPQHF.

The J gene is TRBJ2-1, the V gene TRBV19; a weak D match, TRBD2 (6 bases). Deletions cut 8 bases from V and 6 bases from J, with 11 bases between. This CDR3 contains 12 residues. Germline V gene data show CDR1 as LNHDA and CDR2 as SQIVND (reference sequence). DNA of the CDR3: TGTGCCAGTTCTAGGGGAGGCAATGAGCAGTTCTTC. The encoded protein is CASSRGGNEQFF.